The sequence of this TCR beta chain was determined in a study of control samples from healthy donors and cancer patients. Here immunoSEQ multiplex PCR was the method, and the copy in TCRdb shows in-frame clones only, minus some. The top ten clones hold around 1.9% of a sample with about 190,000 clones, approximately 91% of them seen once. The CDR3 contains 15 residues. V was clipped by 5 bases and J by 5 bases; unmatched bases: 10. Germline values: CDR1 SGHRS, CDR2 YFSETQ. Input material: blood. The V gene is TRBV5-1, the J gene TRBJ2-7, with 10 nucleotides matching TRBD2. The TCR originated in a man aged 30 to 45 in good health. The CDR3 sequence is CASSSAGGYPHEQYF. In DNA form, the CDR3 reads TGCGCCAGCAGTTCAGCGGGGGGGTACCCCCACGAGCAGTACTTC.